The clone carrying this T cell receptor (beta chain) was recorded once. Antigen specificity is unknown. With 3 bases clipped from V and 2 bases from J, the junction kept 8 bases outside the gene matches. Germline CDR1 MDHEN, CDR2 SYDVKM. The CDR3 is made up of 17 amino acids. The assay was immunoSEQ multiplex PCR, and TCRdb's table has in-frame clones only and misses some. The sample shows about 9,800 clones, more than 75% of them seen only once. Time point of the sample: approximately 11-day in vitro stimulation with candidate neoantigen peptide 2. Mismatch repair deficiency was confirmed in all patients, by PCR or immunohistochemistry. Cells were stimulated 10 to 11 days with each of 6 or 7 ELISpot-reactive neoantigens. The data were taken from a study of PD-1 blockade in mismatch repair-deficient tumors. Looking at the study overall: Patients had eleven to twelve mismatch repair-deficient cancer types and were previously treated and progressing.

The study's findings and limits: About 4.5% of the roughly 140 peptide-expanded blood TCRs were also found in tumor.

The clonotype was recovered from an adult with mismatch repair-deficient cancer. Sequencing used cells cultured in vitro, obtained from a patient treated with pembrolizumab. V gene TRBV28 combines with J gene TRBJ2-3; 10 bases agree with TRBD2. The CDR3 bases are TGTGCCAGCAGTTTGGAGGTAGCGGGAGGAATCACAGATACGCAGTATTTT. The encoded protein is CASSLEVAGGITDTQYF.